These 25 T cell receptor beta chains came from one sample sequenced in a study of blood T cell repertoires in COVID-19 (dated by TCRdb to between 2020 and 2021). The library was prepared using the immunoSEQ multiplex PCR assay. TCRdb retrieved this table from immuneACCESS and kept in-frame rearrangements only. Not all clones are present; in checked studies, unresolved V genes account for under half, and no reason is known for the remainder. In all, the sample holds 360,000 or so clones, and 88% of those were seen once. The ten largest account for over 1% of the sample. Specimen: PBMCs or T cells enriched from blood (not recorded which). Receptors originate from a woman aged 25 to 39 who had been exposed to COVID-19.

V gene TRBV5-1 combines with J gene TRBJ2-7; D gene unclear. V was clipped by 0 bases and J by 0 bases, with 7 bases between them. The CDR3 is 14 amino acids. Germline V lookup: CDR1 SGHRS, CDR2 YFSETQ. The DNA for the CDR3 is TGCGCCAGCAGCTTGGACGGGTCCTCCTACGAGCAGTACTTC. This codes for CASSLDGSSYEQYF.

This clone showed up many times. The chain uses TRBV7-2 and TRBJ2-7, with 7 bases matching TRBD1. CDR1 and CDR2 from the germline V gene are SGHTA and FQGNSA. This CDR3 is built from 15 residues. V shed 1 base, J shed 0 bases, and the junction held 3 bases outside the gene matches. The chain's CDR3 is CASSLVGDSSYEQYF. The CDR3 DNA reads as TGTGCCAGCAGCTTAGTAGGGGACAGCTCCTACGAGCAGTACTTC.

The chain uses TRBV7-9 and TRBJ1-2, with 7 bases fitting TRBD1. Germline CDR1 is SEHNR and CDR2 is FQNEAQ (reference sequence). V dropped 3 bases and J dropped 4; count of bases not matched to a gene: 8. The CDR3 extends over 15 amino acids. CDR3 protein: CASSFGPAGGYGYTF. The CDR3 region has the DNA TGTGCCAGCAGCTTCGGCCCCGCAGGGGGCTATGGCTACACCTTC.

The genes are TRBV7-9 and TRBJ2-7; TRBD1 matches 7 bases. Germline V gives CDR1 SEHNR, CDR2 FQNEAQ (reference sequence). The J segment lost 6 bases and the V segment lost 2 bases, leaving 13 bases of the junction unmatched. The CDR3 covers 16 residues. The CDR3 DNA reads TGTGCCAGCAGCTTACCCAGACAGGGTAATGTTGGCGAGCAGTACTTC. Translation gives CASSLPRQGNVGEQYF.

Of note for this clone: Relative to the germline gene, one junction end is altered; a read error may explain this. The chain has TRBV27 and TRBJ2-7; TRBD1 agrees at 8 bases. The CDR3 is 12 residues long. CDR1 and CDR2 (germline): MNHEY, SMNVEV (reference sequence). The CDR3 protein is CASSWSRGPPHF. DNA of the CDR3: TGTGCCAGCAGTTGGAGCAGGGGGCCTCCTCACTTC.

In this sample, this clone turned up once. The V and J genes are TRBV7-9 and TRBJ1-4; D ambiguous. Deletions cut 3 bases from V and 0 bases from J, with 11 bases between. In germline, CDR1 is SEHNR, CDR2 FQNEAQ (reference sequence). The CDR3 runs 16 residues. CDR3 sequence reads: CASSFGVVATNEKLFF. Here the CDR3 DNA reads TGTGCCAGCAGCTTCGGGGTTGTTGCAACTAATGAAAAACTGTTTTTT.

The chain couples TRBV7-3 to TRBJ2-1, with 11 bases fitting TRBD1. Germline loops: CDR1 SGHTA, CDR2 FQGTGA. The J segment lost 3 bases and the V segment lost 4 bases, leaving 2 bases of the junction unmatched. The CDR3 is 15 residues long. The CDR3 loop reads CASSYGTGGYNEQFF. Here the CDR3 DNA reads TGTGCCAGCAGCTATGGGACAGGGGGCTACAATGAGCAGTTCTTC. Filled out from reference TRBV7-3 and TRBJ2-1, the complete variable domain reads GAGVSQTPSNKVTEKGKYVELRCDPISGHTALYWYRQSLGQGPEFLIYFQGTGAADDSGLPNDRFFAVRPEGSVSTLKIQRTERGDSAVYLCASSYGTGGYNEQFFGPGTRLTVL.

The CDR3: CASSLEATRGINEQFF. In nucleotides, the CDR3 is TGTGCCAGCAGCTTGGAGGCGACTAGAGGTATCAATGAGCAGTTCTTC. The gene calls are TRBV5-8 and TRBJ2-1; perhaps TRBD2 as D (6 bases). Between the trimmed V and J ends, which lost 0 bases and 6 bases, there was a span of 16 bases. The CDR3 is 16 amino acids. CDR1 SGHTS and CDR2 YDEGEE come from the germline V gene.

This clone turned up a few times. The CDR3 reads CAWNPGGGGEKLFF. The CDR3 nucleotides are TGTGCCTGGAACCCAGGTGGGGGAGGTGAAAAACTGTTTTTT. The chain joins TRBV30 to TRBJ1-4; D possibly corresponds to TRBD1 (5 bases). V dropped 4 bases and J dropped 7 bases, with 16 bases sitting between them. The length of the CDR3 is 14 residues. The germline CDR1 and CDR2 sequences are GTSNPN and SVGIG (reference sequence).

The chain uses TRBV11-2 and TRBJ2-1; 10 bases are a match to TRBD2. The V gene's germline CDR1 is SGHAT and CDR2 FQNNGV. V dropped 5 bases and J dropped 3; count of bases not matched to a gene: 4. The CDR3 contains 15 residues. The CDR3: CASSPLAGGYNEQFF. The CDR3 nucleotides read TGTGCCAGCAGCCCCTTAGCGGGGGGCTACAATGAGCAGTTCTTC. The full variable domain, its missing parts supplied by reference TRBV11-2 and TRBJ2-1, is EAGVAQSPRYKIIEKRQSVAFWCNPISGHATLYWYQQILGQGPKLLIQFQNNGVVDDSQLPKDRFSAERLKGVDSTLKIQPAKLEDSAVYLCASSPLAGGYNEQFFGPGTRLTVL.

The chain employs TRBV5-4 and TRBJ2-1; 10 nucleotides match TRBD2. The CDR3 covers 17 residues. Germline lookup yields CDR1 SGHNT and CDR2 YYREEE (reference sequence). With V trimmed by 0 bases and J by 8 bases, 11 bases remained unmatched. The CDR3 DNA is TGTGCCAGCAGCTTGGGGCTGGGGGCTAGCGGGAGCTATGAGCAGTTCTTC. Protein: CASSLGLGASGSYEQFF.

J is TRBJ2-2 and V is TRBV20-1; 8 bases match TRBD1. The CDR3 covers 14 residues. The germline gives CDR1 DFQATT, CDR2 SNEGSKA (reference sequence). Trimming took 3 bases from V and 7 from J; bases not matched to a gene: 7. The CDR3 protein is CSASSQGVIGELFF. CDR3 bases: TGCAGTGCTAGTTCACAGGGGGTCATCGGGGAGCTGTTTTTT.

V and J are TRBV13 and TRBJ2-3; D not certain. CDR3 length: 15 amino acids. Deletions cut 0 bases from V and 2 bases from J, with 9 bases between. CDR1 and CDR2 from the germline V gene are PRHDT and FYEKMQ (reference sequence). DNA of the CDR3: TGTGCCAGCAGCTTAGGGGGCAGAGACACAGATACGCAGTATTTT. Protein sequence: CASSLGGRDTDTQYF.

This chain links TRBV5-8 with TRBJ1-1; weak D call: TRBD1 (5 bases). In germline, CDR1 is SGHTS, CDR2 YDEGEE. V gave up 4 bases and J gave up 3 bases, with 16 bases separating them. The CDR3 is made up of 15 amino acids. The CDR3 reads CASSRVDGHDTEAFF. CDR3 nucleotide sequence: TGTGCCAGCAGCCGGGTAGACGGACATGACACTGAAGCTTTCTTT.

This clone appeared once. The CDR3 region has the DNA TGTGCCAGCTCACCACGGACAGAGTCCCAAGCTTTCTTT. It encodes CASSPRTESQAFF. V and J are TRBV18 and TRBJ1-1; possibly TRBD1 for D (6 bases). Germline V gene sequence: CDR1 KGHSH, CDR2 LQKENI. Trimming stripped 1 base from V and 9 bases from J, with 12 bases between. CDR3 length: 13 amino acids.

V is TRBV6-5 and J is TRBJ2-2; TRBD1 matches 9 bases. This CDR3 has 13 residues. Losses at the gene ends were 8 bases for V and 3 bases for J; bases not matched to a gene: 1. The germline V gene encodes CDR1 MNHEY and CDR2 SVGAGI. The CDR3: CASRTGDTGELFF. Written as DNA, the CDR3 is TGTGCCAGCCGGACAGGGGACACCGGGGAGCTGTTTTTT.

This clone was seen a few times. The chain combines TRBV3-1 (or the pseudogene TRBV3-2) with TRBJ2-2, with 14 bases that match TRBD2. The CDR3 extends over 16 amino acids. J lost 8 bases, V lost 2 bases, and 4 bases had no gene match. Per germline, CDR1 LGHDT and CDR2 YNNKEL (reference sequence). CDR3 residues: CASSQMGLAGVGELFF. The DNA for the CDR3 is TGTGCCAGCAGCCAAATGGGACTAGCGGGGGTAGGGGAGCTGTTTTTT.

The rearrangement joins TRBV10-3 to TRBJ2-7; TRBD2 matches at 13 bases. The CDR3 is 17 amino acids. J gave up 0 bases and V 6 bases, and 8 bases lay outside the gene matches. Per germline, CDR1 ENHRY and CDR2 SYGVKD. CDR3 region: CAIRAGTSGIHSYEQYF. In DNA, the CDR3 is TGTGCCATCAGGGCCGGGACTAGCGGGATTCACTCCTACGAGCAGTACTTC.

The chain combines TRBV9 with TRBJ2-7; a possible D gene is TRBD2 (5 bases). The CDR3 length is 14 residues. Trimming left V 0 bases short and J 0 bases short, with 7 bases between. Germline V gene lookup returns CDR1 SGDLS and CDR2 YYNGEE. The CDR3 coding sequence is TGTGCCAGCAGCGTAGGGCGGGCCTCCTACGAGCAGTACTTC. Protein: CASSVGRASYEQYF.

The chain is built from TRBV27 and TRBJ1-5; D possibly corresponds to TRBD1 (6 bases). Deletions cut 3 bases from V and 0 bases from J, with 15 bases between. There are 17 residues in the CDR3. The germline gives CDR1 MNHEY, CDR2 SMNVEV (reference sequence). The CDR3 here is CASSFRALTGSNQPQHF. The CDR3 DNA follows: TGTGCCAGCAGTTTTCGAGCCCTGACAGGTAGCAATCAGCCCCAGCATTTT.

This rearrangement joins TRBV7-3 to TRBJ2-1; 12 positions match TRBD2. CDR1 is SGHTA and CDR2 is FQGTGA in the germline V gene. Germline trimming cut 4 bases from V and 2 bases from J; bases unmatched to any gene: 3. This CDR3 is built from 16 residues. In DNA form, the CDR3 reads TGTGCCAGCAGCTCGACTAGCGGGAGTCCCTACAATGAGCAGTTCTTC. Encoded protein: CASSSTSGSPYNEQFF.

This chain uses TRBV25-1 with TRBJ2-5; 7 bases are a match to TRBD1. This CDR3 contains 16 residues. Germline V CDR1 and CDR2: MGHDK, SYGVNS. Trimming cost V 5 bases and J 2 bases; bases outside gene matches: 11. CDR3 loop: CASSSPDRRSQETQYF. DNA for the CDR3: TGTGCCAGCAGTTCCCCGGACAGGAGGTCTCAAGAGACCCAGTACTTC.

V usage is TRBV24-1 and J usage is TRBJ2-1; TRBD2 matches 12 bases. The V and J ends lost 3 bases and 10 bases, in that order; junction bases with no gene match: 6. The germline gives CDR1 KGHDR, CDR2 SFDVKD. This CDR3 has 15 amino acids. Here the CDR3 reads CATSDRLAGVTEQFF. The CDR3 nucleotides are TGTGCCACCAGTGATCGACTAGCGGGAGTCACCGAGCAGTTCTTC.

This sequence joins TRBV3-1 (or the pseudogene TRBV3-2) and TRBJ1-1; D call uncertain. This CDR3 has 17 residues. The V and J ends lost 4 bases and 4 bases respectively, with 22 bases between them. Germline V gives CDR1 LGHDT, CDR2 YNNKEL (reference sequence). The DNA of the CDR3 is TGTGCCAGCAGCCGCCATGGGAGAGACCCCTGGGTCACTGAAGCTTTCTTT. Translating gives CASSRHGRDPWVTEAFF.

The CDR3 bases are TGTGCCAGCAGCAAGCCCGGGACAGAGTCCAATCAGCCCCAGCATTTT. Translation gives CASSKPGTESNQPQHF. The chain uses TRBV21-1 and TRBJ1-5; the table's D call, TRBD1, was not checked against the DNA. TRBV21-1 counts as a pseudogene. This CDR3 region has 16 residues.